The clone carrying this TCR beta chain showed up just once. The antigen remains undetermined. In germline, CDR1 is SQVTM, CDR2 ANQGSEA. The CDR3 consists of 21 residues. Losses at the gene ends were 7 bases for V and 0 bases for J; bases not matched to a gene: 26. Despite likely unrecorded immune exposures, the donors were nominally healthy at the time of sampling. This sample is drawn from a study of cytomegalovirus exposure and HLA in healthy donors. Primers included in the PCR were 60 Vbeta and 13 Jbeta primers. TCRdb keeps only in-frame clones here, not all; method: immunoSEQ multiplex PCR. The table has fewer than 200,000 clones, 84% seen once. Whole-study results and caveats: What a later analysis showed was that several of the most significant clusters appeared linked to common viral pathogens. 15,000 to 20,000 TCR beta sequences were associated with HLA alleles at 0.05 false discovery rate in a later analysis.

Sequences were obtained from PBMCs. The sequence was obtained from a man in his thirties or forties in good health and CMV-seronegative. J is TRBJ1-5 and V is TRBV29-1; 8 bases map to TRBD1. CDR3 nucleotides: TGCAGCGCCCACTCCGGGACAGGCCCCTATTTGCTATTATATAGCAATCAGCCCCAGCATTTT. Residues: CSAHSGTGPYLLLYSNQPQHF.